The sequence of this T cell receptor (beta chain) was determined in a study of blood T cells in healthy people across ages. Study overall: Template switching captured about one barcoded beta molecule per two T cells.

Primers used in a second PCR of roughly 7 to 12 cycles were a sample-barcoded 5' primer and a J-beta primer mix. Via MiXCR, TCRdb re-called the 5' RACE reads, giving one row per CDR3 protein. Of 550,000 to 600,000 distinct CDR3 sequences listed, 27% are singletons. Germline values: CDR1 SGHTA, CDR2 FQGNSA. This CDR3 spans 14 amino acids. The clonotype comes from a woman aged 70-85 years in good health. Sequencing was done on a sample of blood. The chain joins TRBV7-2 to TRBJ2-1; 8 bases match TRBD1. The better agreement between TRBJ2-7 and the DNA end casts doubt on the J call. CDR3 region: CASSFNRGTGEQYF. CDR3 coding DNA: TGTGCCAGCAGCTTCAACCGGGGGACAGGCGAGCAGTACTTC.